The 27 T cell receptor beta chains below were found in one sample sequenced in a study of blood T cell repertoires in COVID-19. The protocol was immunoSEQ multiplex PCR, while the TCRdb copy is restricted to in-frame clones and leaves out a portion. The sample yields 150,000 to 200,000 clones, around 81% seen once. Sequenced material: peripheral blood. The receptors originated from a man between 65 and 79 years old who had recovered from COVID-19.

This clone was seen a few times. The gene calls are TRBV5-1 and TRBJ2-1, with TRBD2 as a possible D gene (6 bases). Trimming took off 0 bases at V and 3 bases at J, with 10 bases between the two ends. This CDR3 spans 15 amino acids. Germline V gene lookup returns CDR1 SGHRS and CDR2 YFSETQ. CDR3 DNA: TGCGCCAGCAGCTTGGCGCTGGGGGGCTACAATGAGCAGTTCTTC. It is translated as CASSLALGGYNEQFF.

The rearrangement links TRBV3-1 (or the pseudogene TRBV3-2) to TRBJ1-1; 8 bases map to TRBD1. J lost 0 bases, V lost 1 base, and 7 bases had no gene match. Germline V gives CDR1 LGHDT, CDR2 YNNKEL (reference sequence). CDR3 length: 17 amino acids. The CDR3 region is CASSQGTGGAMNTEAFF. As DNA, the CDR3 is TGTGCCAGCAGCCAAGGCACAGGGGGGGCCATGAACACTGAAGCTTTCTTT.

The gene calls are TRBV19 and TRBJ2-1; D perhaps matches TRBD2 (5 bases). CDR1 is LNHDA, CDR2 SQIVND, per germline (reference sequence). The CDR3 spans 13 residues. Trimming pared 4 bases from V and 8 bases from J, leaving 12 bases between. The CDR3 region has the DNA TGTGCCAGTAGTAGGCTAGCACGGGATGAGCAGTTCTTC. Its protein product is CASSRLARDEQFF.

This chain links TRBV21-1 with TRBJ2-7; the D segment call TRBD2 is taken from the table without a DNA check. TRBV21-1 is given as a pseudogene. CDR3 length equals 16 residues. The CDR3 coding sequence is TGTGCCAGCAGCAAACCCCCCCTAGCGGGAGCCTACGAGCAGTACTTC. It encodes CASSKPPLAGAYEQYF.

The rearrangement uses TRBV14 and TRBJ2-2; 7 nucleotides agree with TRBD2. After removal of 4 bases from V and 5 bases from J, the junction contained 7 bases not matched to a gene. Germline V gives CDR1 SGHDN, CDR2 FVKESK. There are 15 residues in the CDR3. The CDR3 bases are TGTGCCAGCAGCCCTGGACTAGAGAGGACCGGGGAGCTGTTTTTT. This translates into CASSPGLERTGELFF.

This clone was recorded a few times. V usage is TRBV5-1 and J usage is TRBJ1-1; D gene ambiguous. The CDR3 sequence is 14 residues long. From germline, CDR1 is SGHRS and CDR2 YFSETQ. V was cut by 2 bases and J by 3 bases, with 11 bases left in between. The DNA of the CDR3 is TGCGCCAGCAGCTTAGGGAGTGTGGACACTGAAGCTTTCTTT. Its protein is CASSLGSVDTEAFF. Based on the CDR3 plus reference TRBV5-1 and TRBJ1-1, the full variable domain is KAGVTQTPRYLIKTRGQQVTLSCSPISGHRSVSWYQQTPGQGLQFLFEYFSETQRNKGNFPGRFSGRQFSNSRSEMNVSTLELGDSALYLCASSLGSVDTEAFFGQGTRLTVV.

The chain recombines TRBV5-4 with TRBJ1-6; unclear D gene. V lost 4 bases and J lost 5, with 10 bases in between. The CDR3 is 14 residues long. Germline loops: CDR1 SGHNT, CDR2 YYREEE (reference sequence). The CDR3 DNA sequence: TGTGCCAGCAGCCCTACAGCAGATAATTCACCCCTCCACTTT. This codes for CASSPTADNSPLHF.

The V and J genes are TRBV3-1 (or the pseudogene TRBV3-2) and TRBJ2-2; 9 bases map to TRBD2. Germline V gives CDR1 LGHDT, CDR2 YNNKEL (reference sequence). V gave up 4 bases and J gave up 4 bases; unmatched junction bases: 4. The CDR3 consists of 15 residues. CDR3 sequence: CASSLAGVSTGELFF. CDR3 DNA: TGTGCCAGCAGCCTAGCGGGAGTGAGCACCGGGGAGCTGTTTTTT.

The V and J genes are TRBV7-2 and TRBJ1-1; D is perhaps TRBD1 (5 bases). From germline, CDR1 is SGHTA and CDR2 FQGNSA. V lost 9 bases to trimming and J lost 0 bases, with 11 bases between them. This CDR3 contains 13 residues. CDR3 sequence: CASAGRLNTEAFF. The DNA for the CDR3 is TGTGCCAGTGCAGGGCGACTGAACACTGAAGCTTTCTTT.

The gene calls are TRBV7-9 and TRBJ2-1; D gene ambiguous. The germline V and J ends were trimmed by 1 base and 7 bases, with 5 bases remaining between them. CDR3 size: 12 residues. Germline lookup yields CDR1 SEHNR and CDR2 FQNEAQ (reference sequence). The CDR3 DNA reads as TGTGCCAGCAGCTTAGACGGGAATGAGCAGTTCTTC. It is translated as CASSLDGNEQFF.

The V call is TRBV6-6, the J call TRBJ2-7; the match to TRBD1 covers 11 bases. The CDR3 loop spans 14 amino acids. Losses at the gene ends were 5 bases for V and 5 bases for J; bases not matched to a gene: 5. The V gene's germline CDR1 is MNHNY and CDR2 SVGAGI (reference sequence). CDR3 sequence reads: CASSPDRGRHEQYF. For the CDR3, the DNA is TGTGCCAGCAGTCCGGACAGGGGGCGTCACGAGCAGTACTTC.

This chain uses TRBV2 with TRBJ1-5; 8 bases are a match to TRBD1. Germline CDR1 SNHLY, CDR2 FYNNEI. This CDR3 has 16 residues. V trimming: 7 bases; J trimming: 2 bases; junction bases outside the gene matches: 10. CDR3 DNA sequence: TGTGCCAGCATGGGACAGGCCTCGAGTGGCAATCAGCCCCAGCATTTT. Translated, it gives CASMGQASSGNQPQHF.

This clone was picked up one time. The gene calls are TRBV7-8 and TRBJ1-1, with D unclear. This CDR3 comprises 15 residues. Deletions cut 4 bases from V and 1 base from J, with 13 bases between. The germline gives CDR1 SGHVS, CDR2 FQNEAQ. CDR3 sequence reads: CASSSTNGWNTEAFF. CDR3 sequence (DNA): TGTGCCAGCAGCTCCACTAATGGGTGGAACACTGAAGCTTTCTTT.

There are many counts of this clone. This chain joins TRBV9 and TRBJ1-2; 7 bases are shared with TRBD1. CDR1 SGDLS and CDR2 YYNGEE come from the germline V gene. This CDR3 contains 14 residues. V dropped 4 bases and J dropped 7; count of bases not matched to a gene: 10. The CDR3 protein is CASSFTGQEVGYTF. The CDR3 DNA sequence: TGTGCCAGCAGCTTTACCGGACAGGAGGTTGGCTACACCTTC.

The gene calls are TRBV18 and TRBJ2-3; the match to TRBD1 covers 7 bases. The CDR3 has 16 amino acids. CDR1 is KGHSH and CDR2 is LQKENI in the germline V gene. Trimming at V came to 1 base and at J to 2 bases, leaving 6 bases not matched to a gene. CDR3 loop: CASSPQTGVITDTQYF. As DNA, the CDR3 is TGTGCCAGCTCACCACAAACAGGGGTTATCACAGATACGCAGTATTTT.

This clone was recorded once. The V and J genes are TRBV5-1 and TRBJ2-2; weak D call: TRBD2 (6 bases). V lost 0 bases and J lost 7, with 13 bases in between. Germline V gene data show CDR1 as SGHRS and CDR2 as YFSETQ. This CDR3 contains 15 residues. CDR3 loop: CASSLGGGEGGELFF. The CDR3 DNA follows: TGCGCCAGCAGCTTGGGCGGCGGGGAAGGCGGGGAGCTGTTTTTT.

There are a few counts of this clone. The J gene is TRBJ1-6, the V gene TRBV18; no clear D gene. The V end lost 3 bases, the J end lost 14 bases, and 17 bases lay between the germline ends. There are 14 residues in the CDR3. CDR1 is KGHSH and CDR2 is LQKENI in the germline V gene. CDR3 amino acids: CASSPGPPAWALHF. The CDR3 bases are TGTGCCAGCTCACCTGGGCCCCCTGCTTGGGCCCTCCACTTT.

This clone came up once. V gene TRBV7-9 combines with J gene TRBJ2-6, with D possibly being TRBD2 (5 bases). The V end lost 4 bases, the J end lost 12 bases, and 16 bases lay between the germline ends. Germline CDR1 and CDR2: SEHNR and FQNEAQ (reference sequence). The CDR3 consists of 14 residues. The CDR3 loop reads CASSSSEQGGVLTF. In DNA form, the CDR3 reads TGTGCCAGCAGCTCCAGCGAGCAAGGAGGCGTCCTGACTTTC.

J is TRBJ2-7 and V is TRBV21-1; TRBD1 is the table's D call, not checked against the DNA. TRBV21-1 is shown as a pseudogene. CDR3 length: 14 amino acids. The CDR3 here is CASSDERGVHEQYF. DNA of the CDR3: TGTGCCAGCAGCGACGAAAGGGGTGTTCACGAGCAGTACTTC.

The chain recombines TRBV7-9 with TRBJ2-5; D call uncertain. V lost 1 base and J 5 bases, leaving 5 bases between the germline ends. The CDR3 extends over 12 amino acids. Per the germline V gene, CDR1 is SEHNR and CDR2 is FQNEAQ (reference sequence). The CDR3 sequence is CASSLVGETQYF. The CDR3 DNA sequence: TGTGCCAGCAGCTTAGTTGGCGAGACCCAGTACTTC. The whole variable domain, remainder taken from reference TRBV7-9 and TRBJ2-5, is DTGVSQNPRHKITKRGQNVTFRCDPISEHNRLYWYRQTLGQGPEFLTYFQNEAQLEKSRLLSDRFSAERPKGSFSTLEIQRTEQGDSAMYLCASSLVGETQYFGPGTRLLVL.

In its sample, this clone was seen a few times. The chain uses TRBV5-4 and TRBJ2-7; 9 bases fit TRBD1. This CDR3 has 14 amino acids. The J segment lost 7 bases and the V segment lost 5 bases, leaving 10 bases of the junction unmatched. CDR1 and CDR2 (germline): SGHNT, YYREEE (reference sequence). The CDR3 DNA reads as TGTGCCAGCAGACAGGACAGGGGCCGCGGGGAGCAGTACTTC. It is translated as CASRQDRGRGEQYF. Full variable domain (remainder filled in from reference TRBV5-4 and TRBJ2-7): ETGVTQSPTHLIKTRGQQVTLRCSSQSGHNTVSWYQQALGQGPQFIFQYYREEENGRGNFPPRFSGLQFPNYSSELNVNALELDDSALYLCASRQDRGRGEQYFGPGTRLTVT.

CDR3 loop: CASSVGVRLATTDTQYF. In DNA, the CDR3 is TGTGCCAGCAGCGTAGGCGTACGACTAGCGACCACAGATACGCAGTATTTT. The chain links TRBV9 to TRBJ2-3; 8 nucleotides align to TRBD2. V was pared by 0 bases and J by 2 bases, with 8 bases of the junction left unmatched. The CDR3 runs 17 residues. CDR1 and CDR2 (germline): SGDLS, YYNGEE.

The table lists this clone with a few counts. This rearrangement joins TRBV18 to TRBJ2-1; D call uncertain. V was clipped by 2 bases and J by 6 bases, with 8 bases between them. Germline V gene data show CDR1 as KGHSH and CDR2 as LQKENI. CDR3 length equals 13 residues. Here the CDR3 DNA reads TGTGCCAGCTCACCAGGAGACCTCAATGAGCAGTTCTTC. Translation gives CASSPGDLNEQFF.

This clone was seen just once. The chain recombines TRBV18 with TRBJ1-1, with D possibly being TRBD1 (6 bases). V was clipped by 3 bases and J by 1 base, with 12 bases between them. This CDR3 has 15 residues. The germline V gene has CDR1 KGHSH and CDR2 LQKENI. The CDR3 loop reads CASSPEQGGNTEAFF. The CDR3 DNA reads TGTGCCAGCTCACCTGAACAGGGTGGGAACACTGAAGCTTTCTTT.

V is TRBV10-2 and J is TRBJ2-7; 7 positions match TRBD2. Trimming at V came to 0 bases and at J to 1 base, leaving 6 bases not matched to a gene. The CDR3 runs 16 residues. Germline V gene sequence: CDR1 WSHSY, CDR2 SAAADI. The CDR3, as DNA: TGCGCCAGCAGTGAGTCGGGGGGGACCTTTTCCTACGAGCAGTACTTC. Amino acid sequence: CASSESGGTFSYEQYF.

The CDR3 coding sequence is TGTGCCAGCAGCTTACCCCAGGGGGCGCACGGGGAGCTGTTTTTT. Protein: CASSLPQGAHGELFF. The chain links TRBV7-2 to TRBJ2-2; 8 positions match TRBD1. This CDR3 has 15 residues. Germline V gene data show CDR1 as SGHTA and CDR2 as FQGNSA. V dropped 2 bases and J dropped 7; count of bases not matched to a gene: 6.

This clone has a handful of counts. The gene calls are TRBV25-1 and TRBJ2-5, with 8 nucleotides matching TRBD2. Germline CDR1 reads MGHDK; CDR2 reads SYGVNS. CDR3 size: 14 residues. V was clipped by 4 bases and J by 1 base; unmatched bases: 2. The CDR3 sequence is CASSVREGQETQYF. The DNA of the CDR3 is TGTGCCAGCAGTGTTCGGGAGGGCCAAGAGACCCAGTACTTC.